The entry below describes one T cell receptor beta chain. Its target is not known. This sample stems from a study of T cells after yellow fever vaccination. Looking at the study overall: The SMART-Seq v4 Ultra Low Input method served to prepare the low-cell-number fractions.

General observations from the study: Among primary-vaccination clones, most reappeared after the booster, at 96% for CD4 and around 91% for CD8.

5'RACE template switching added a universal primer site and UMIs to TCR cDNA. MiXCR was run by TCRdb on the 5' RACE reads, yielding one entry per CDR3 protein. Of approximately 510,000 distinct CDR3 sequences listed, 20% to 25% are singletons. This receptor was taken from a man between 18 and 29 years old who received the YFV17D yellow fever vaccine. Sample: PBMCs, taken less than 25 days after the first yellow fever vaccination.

CDR3 coding DNA: TGCGCCAGCAGCCAAGATCGCACGGACTGGTTCTACGAGCAGTACTTC. It is translated as CASSQDRTDWFYEQYF. The chain carries TRBV4-3 and TRBJ2-7; D might be TRBD2 (5 bases). Germline values: CDR1 LGHNA, CDR2 YSLEER. V was cut by 0 bases and J by 3 bases, with 15 bases left in between. The CDR3 has 16 amino acids.